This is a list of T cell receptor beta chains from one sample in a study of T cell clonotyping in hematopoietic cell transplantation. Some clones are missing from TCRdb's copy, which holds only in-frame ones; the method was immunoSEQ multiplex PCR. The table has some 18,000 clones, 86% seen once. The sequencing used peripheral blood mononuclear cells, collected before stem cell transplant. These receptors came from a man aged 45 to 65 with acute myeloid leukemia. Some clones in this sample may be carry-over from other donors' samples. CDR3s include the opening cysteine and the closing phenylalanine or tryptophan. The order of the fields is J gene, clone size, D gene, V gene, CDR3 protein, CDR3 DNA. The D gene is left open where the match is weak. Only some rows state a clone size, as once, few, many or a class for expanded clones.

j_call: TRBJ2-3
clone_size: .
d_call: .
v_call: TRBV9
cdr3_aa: CASSSILTATDTQYF
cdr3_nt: TGTGCCAGCAGCTCTATCCTAACAGCCACAGATACGCAGTATTTT

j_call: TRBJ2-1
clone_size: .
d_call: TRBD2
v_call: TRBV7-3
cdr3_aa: CASSREAGGINEQFF
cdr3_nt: TGTGCCAGCAGCAGAGAAGCGGGGGGTATTAATGAGCAGTTCTTC

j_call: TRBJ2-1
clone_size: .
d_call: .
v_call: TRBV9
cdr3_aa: CASSVGLDVDEQFF
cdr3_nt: TGTGCCAGCAGCGTAGGGCTAGATGTAGATGAGCAGTTCTTC

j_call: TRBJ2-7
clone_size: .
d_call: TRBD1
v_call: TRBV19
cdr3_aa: CASTPSGTGYEQYF
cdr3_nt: TGTGCCAGTACCCCCTCGGGGACAGGCTACGAGCAGTACTTC

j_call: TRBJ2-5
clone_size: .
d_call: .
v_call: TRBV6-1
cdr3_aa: CASSERRLQETQYF
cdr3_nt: TGTGCCAGCAGTGAAAGGAGACTACAAGAGACCCAGTACTTC

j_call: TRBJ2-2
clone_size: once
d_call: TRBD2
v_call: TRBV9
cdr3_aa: CASSDKLAGGRTTGELFF
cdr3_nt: TGTGCCAGCAGTGATAAACTAGCGGGGGGCAGGACCACCGGGGAGCTGTTTTTT

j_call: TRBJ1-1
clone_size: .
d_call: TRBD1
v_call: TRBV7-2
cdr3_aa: CASSLDRGVSTEAFF
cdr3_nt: TGTGCCAGCAGCTTAGACAGGGGAGTTTCCACTGAAGCTTTCTTT

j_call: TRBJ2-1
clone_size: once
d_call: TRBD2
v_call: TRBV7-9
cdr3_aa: CASSLETSGGANEQFF
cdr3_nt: TGTGCCAGCAGCTTAGAGACTAGCGGGGGGGCAAATGAGCAGTTCTTC

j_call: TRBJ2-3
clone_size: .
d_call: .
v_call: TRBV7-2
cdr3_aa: CASSLSGQGRRADTQYF
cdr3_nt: TGTGCCAGCAGCTTATCTGGCCAGGGGCGGAGGGCAGATACGCAGTATTTT

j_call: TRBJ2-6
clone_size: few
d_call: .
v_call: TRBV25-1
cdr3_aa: CASSPRSGANVLTF
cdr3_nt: TGTGCCAGCAGTCCGCGATCTGGGGCCAACGTCCTGACTTTC

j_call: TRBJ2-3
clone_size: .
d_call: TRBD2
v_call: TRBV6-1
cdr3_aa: CASGTSGGARDTQYF
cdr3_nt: TGTGCCAGCGGAACTAGCGGGGGGGCCAGAGATACGCAGTATTTT

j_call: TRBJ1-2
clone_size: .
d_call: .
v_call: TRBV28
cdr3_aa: CASSFGGGYTF
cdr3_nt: TGTGCCAGCAGTTTTGGGGGTGGCTACACCTTC

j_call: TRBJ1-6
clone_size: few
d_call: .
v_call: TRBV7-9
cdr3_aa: CASSPGNSPLHF
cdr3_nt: TGTGCCAGCAGCCCAGGGAATTCACCCCTCCACTTT

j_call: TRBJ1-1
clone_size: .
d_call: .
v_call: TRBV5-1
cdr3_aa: CASSLRQGTTRPEAFF
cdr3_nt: TGCGCCAGCAGCCTACGACAAGGGACAACCCGGCCGGAAGCTTTCTTT

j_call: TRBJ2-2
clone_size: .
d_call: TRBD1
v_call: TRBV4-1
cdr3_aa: CASSQVGQAKTGELFF
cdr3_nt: TGCGCCAGCAGCCAAGTGGGACAGGCTAAAACCGGGGAGCTGTTTTTT

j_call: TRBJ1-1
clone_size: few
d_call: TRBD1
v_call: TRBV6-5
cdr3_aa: CASSQGGNTEAFF
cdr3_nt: TGTGCCAGCAGTCAGGGGGGGAACACTGAAGCTTTCTTT

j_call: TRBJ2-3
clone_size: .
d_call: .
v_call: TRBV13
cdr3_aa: CASSLGGLADTQYF
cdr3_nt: TGTGCCAGCAGCTTAGGGGGCCTCGCAGATACGCAGTATTTT

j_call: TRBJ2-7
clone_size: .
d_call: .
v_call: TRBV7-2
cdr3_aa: CASSFRQGTEQYF
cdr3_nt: TGTGCCAGCAGCTTCCGCCAGGGAACCGAGCAGTACTTC

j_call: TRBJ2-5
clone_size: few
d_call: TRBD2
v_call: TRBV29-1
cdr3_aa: CSVGGTSGGAAETQYF
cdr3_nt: TGCAGCGTTGGGGGGACTAGCGGGGGGGCCGCGGAGACCCAGTACTTC

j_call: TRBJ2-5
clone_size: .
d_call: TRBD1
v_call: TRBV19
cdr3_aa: CASSRTGGAPSRETQYF
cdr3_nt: TGTGCCAGTAGTCGGACAGGGGGCGCCCCATCGAGGGAGACCCAGTACTTC

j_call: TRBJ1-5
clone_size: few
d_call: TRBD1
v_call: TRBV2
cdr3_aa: CASSGTGGGSGNQPQHF
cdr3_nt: TGTGCCAGCAGTGGGACAGGGGGTGGAAGCGGCAATCAGCCCCAGCATTTT

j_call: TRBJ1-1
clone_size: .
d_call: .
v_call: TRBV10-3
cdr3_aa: CAISESGPREAFF
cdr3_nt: TGTGCCATCAGTGAGTCCGGGCCTCGGGAAGCTTTCTTT

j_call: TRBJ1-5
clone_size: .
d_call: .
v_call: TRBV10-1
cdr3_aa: CASSGVRDRNQPQHF
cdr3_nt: TGCGCCAGCTCTGGGGTCAGGGACCGGAATCAGCCCCAGCATTTT

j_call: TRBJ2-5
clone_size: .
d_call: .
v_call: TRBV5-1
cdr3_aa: CASSPTGLETQYF
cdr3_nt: TGCGCCAGCAGCCCTACCGGTTTGGAGACCCAGTACTTC

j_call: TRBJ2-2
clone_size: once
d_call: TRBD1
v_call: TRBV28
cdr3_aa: CASSLTGGTGELFF
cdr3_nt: TGTGCCAGCAGTCTTACAGGGGGCACCGGGGAGCTGTTTTTT

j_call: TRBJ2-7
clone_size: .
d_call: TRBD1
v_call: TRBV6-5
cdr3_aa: CASSHRDSPYEQYF
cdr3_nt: TGTGCCAGCAGTCACCGGGACAGCCCCTACGAGCAGTACTTC

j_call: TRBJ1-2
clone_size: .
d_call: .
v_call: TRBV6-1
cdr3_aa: CASSGFTGTGYTF
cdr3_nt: TGTGCCAGCAGTGGGTTCACAGGGACCGGCTACACCTTC

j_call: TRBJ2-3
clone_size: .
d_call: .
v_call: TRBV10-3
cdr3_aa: CAISRRENTDTQYF
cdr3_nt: TGTGCCATCAGTAGGCGGGAAAACACAGATACGCAGTATTTT

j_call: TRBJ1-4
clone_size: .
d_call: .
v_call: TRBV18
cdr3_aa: CASSPSGDGLTNEKLFF
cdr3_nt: TGTGCCAGCTCACCAAGTGGGGACGGACTAACTAATGAAAAACTGTTTTTT

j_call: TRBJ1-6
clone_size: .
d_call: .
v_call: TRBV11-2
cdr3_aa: CASSLNNSPLHF
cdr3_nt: TGTGCCAGCAGCCTAAATAATTCACCCCTCCACTTT

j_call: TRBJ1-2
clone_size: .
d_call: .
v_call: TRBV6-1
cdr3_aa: CASSDLFRGYTF
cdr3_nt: TGTGCCAGCAGTGATCTCTTCCGTGGCTACACCTTC

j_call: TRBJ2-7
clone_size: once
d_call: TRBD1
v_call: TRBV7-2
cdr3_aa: CASRPGQGRYEQYF
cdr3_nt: TGTGCCAGCAGACCGGGACAGGGGCGATACGAGCAGTACTTC

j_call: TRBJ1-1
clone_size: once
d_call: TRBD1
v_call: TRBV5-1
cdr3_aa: CASRTGTGVFRTEAFF
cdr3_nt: TGCGCCAGCAGAACCGGGACAGGGGTTTTTAGGACTGAAGCTTTCTTT

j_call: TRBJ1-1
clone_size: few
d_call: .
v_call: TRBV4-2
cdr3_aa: CASSQALQGSNTEAFF
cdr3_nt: TGTGCCAGCAGCCAAGCTCTACAGGGAAGCAACACTGAAGCTTTCTTT

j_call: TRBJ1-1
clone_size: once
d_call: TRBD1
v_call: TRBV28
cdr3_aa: CASSQGQGDTEAFF
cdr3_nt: TGTGCCAGCAGTCAGGGACAGGGGGATACTGAAGCTTTCTTT

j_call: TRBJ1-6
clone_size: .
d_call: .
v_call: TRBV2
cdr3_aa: CASSEAKLWNSPLHF
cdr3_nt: TGTGCCAGCAGTGAAGCTAAGTTGTGGAATTCACCCCTCCACTTT

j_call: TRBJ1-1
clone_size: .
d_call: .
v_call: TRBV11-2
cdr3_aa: CASSPRGESVFTEAFF
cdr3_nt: TGTGCCAGCAGCCCCCGTGGAGAAAGCGTCTTTACTGAAGCTTTCTTT